This T cell receptor (beta chain) emerged from a study of blood T cell repertoires in COVID-19. The wider study: The cDNA or gDNA used as material had been derived from T cells, B-cell-depleted T cells, or PBMCs.

Patients at the Seattle site were enrolled during active infection and followed longitudinally. The CDR3 spans 15 residues. V was shortened by 4 bases and J by 1 base, with 12 bases between the two germline ends. Per the germline V gene, CDR1 is SGDLS and CDR2 is YYNGEE. Per the original methods: Estimation of nucleated cell counts relied on the amplification of reference gene primers. The data were produced by immunoSEQ multiplex PCR, yet TCRdb's version contains in-frame clones alone and is incomplete. The D gene and trimming were derived from the DNA, and the V and J assignments and clone size from that table. The repertoire consists of 300,000 to 350,000 clones, with approximately 88% occurring once and the leading ten covering approximately 9.3%.

The chain links TRBV9 to TRBJ1-3, with D maybe TRBD1 (5 bases). Sequencing input: peripheral blood. The sequence was obtained from a man aged 30 to 39 with COVID-19, enrolled during active disease. This CDR3 is CASSMAGGSGNTIYF. DNA for the CDR3: TGTGCCAGCAGCATGGCCGGGGGATCTGGAAACACCATATATTTT. Full variable domain (outside the CDR3, taken from reference TRBV9 and TRBJ1-3): DSGVTQTPKHLITATGQRVTLRCSPRSGDLSVYWYQQSLDQGLQFLIQYYNGEERAKGNILERFSAQQFPDLHSELNLSSLELGDSALYFCASSMAGGSGNTIYFGEGSWLTVV.